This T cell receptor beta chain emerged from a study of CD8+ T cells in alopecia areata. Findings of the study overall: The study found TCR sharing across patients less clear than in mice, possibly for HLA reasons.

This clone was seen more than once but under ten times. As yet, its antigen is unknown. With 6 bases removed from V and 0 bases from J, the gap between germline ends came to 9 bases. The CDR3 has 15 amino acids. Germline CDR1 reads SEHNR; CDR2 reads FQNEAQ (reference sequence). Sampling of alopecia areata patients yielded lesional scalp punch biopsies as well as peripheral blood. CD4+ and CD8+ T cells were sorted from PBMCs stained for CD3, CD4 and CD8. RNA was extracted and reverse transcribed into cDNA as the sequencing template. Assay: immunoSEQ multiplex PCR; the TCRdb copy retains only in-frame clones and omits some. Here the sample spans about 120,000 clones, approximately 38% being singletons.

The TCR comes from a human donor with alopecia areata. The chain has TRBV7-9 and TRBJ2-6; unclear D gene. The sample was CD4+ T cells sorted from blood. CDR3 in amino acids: CASRVQYSGANVLTF. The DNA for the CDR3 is TGTGCCAGCAGAGTACAGTACTCTGGGGCCAACGTCCTGACTTTC.